These T cell receptor beta chains were read from a single sample in a study of regulatory T cells in long-lasting Graves disease. Via MiXCR, TCRdb re-called the multiplex PCR reads, giving one row per CDR3 protein. The sample lists over 300,000 distinct CDR3 sequences, roughly 21% occurring once. This sample comprised peripheral blood mononuclear cells (PBMCs), obtained when the disease was refractory, from a patient treated with antithyroid drugs. These receptors were collected from a female donor with Graves disease. CDR3s include the opening cysteine and the closing phenylalanine or tryptophan. A D gene is named only where the DNA matches it firmly. Clone size is not always given. Where it is, it says once, few, many or a class for expanded clones.

CASSQGYELFF	TGTGCCAGCAGTCAGGGGTACGAACTGTTTTTT	TRBV12-3/TRBV12-4	TRBJ1-4	NA	many
CAISHLGTSGRAGETQYF	TGTGCCATCAGCCACCTGGGGACTAGCGGGAGGGCCGGGGAGACCCAGTACTTC	TRBV10-3	TRBJ2-5	TRBD2	many
CASSTGAGEQETQYF	TGTGCCAGCAGCACGGGGGCAGGGGAACAAGAGACCCAGTACTTC	TRBV7-2	TRBJ2-5	NA	many
CASSLGGEKLFF	TGCGCCAGCAGCCTCGGGGGTGAAAAACTGTTTTTT	TRBV7-9	TRBJ1-4	NA	many
CASSPLAGGLLYEQYF	TGTGCCAGCAGCCCGCTAGCGGGAGGGCTACTCTACGAGCAGTACTTC	TRBV7-2	TRBJ2-7	TRBD2	few
CASSLGAGGIYEQYF	TGTGCCAGCAGCTTAGGGGCAGGAGGCATTTACGAGCAGTACTTC	TRBV5-1	TRBJ2-7	NA	many
CASSEGGSYSGANVLTF	TGTGCCAGCAGTGAAGGTGGCAGTTACTCTGGGGCCAACGTCCTGACTTTC	TRBV2	TRBJ2-6	NA	many
CAINSGGNTEAFF	TGTGCCATCAATAGTGGAGGGAACACTGAAGCTTTCTTT	TRBV10-3	TRBJ1-1	NA	few
CASSLAPGAQPQHF	TGCGCCAGCAGCTTGGCCCCAGGGGCTCAGCCCCAGCATTTT	TRBV5-1	TRBJ1-5	NA	few
CSVEDRDYGYTF	TGCAGCGTTGAAGACAGGGACTATGGCTACACCTTC	TRBV29-1	TRBJ1-2	NA	NA
CSAGRGGFYNSPLHF	TGCAGTGCGGGCCGTGGTGGATTCTATAATTCACCCCTCCACTTT	TRBV20-1	TRBJ1-6	NA	few
CASSLTRKETQYF	TGTGCCAGCAGCTTGACGAGGAAGGAGACCCAGTACTTC	TRBV7-2	TRBJ2-5	NA	many
CASSAGLAEQYF	TGTGCCAGCAGCGCGGGACTAGCGGAGCAGTACTTC	TRBV5-6	TRBJ2-7	TRBD2	many
CARRVQGSYEQYF	TGTGCCAGGCGGGTCCAGGGCTCATACGAGCAGTACTTC	TRBV2	TRBJ2-7	NA	many
CASSLLGLAGEEYEQYF	TGTGCCAGCAGTTTGCTGGGACTAGCGGGAGAGGAGTACGAGCAGTACTTC	TRBV27	TRBJ2-7	TRBD2	NA
CSVERAIGETQYF	TGCAGCGTTGAAAGGGCTATAGGGGAGACCCAGTACTTC	TRBV29-1	TRBJ2-5	NA	few
CSARGPGTGVETQYF	TGCAGTGCTAGGGGCCCCGGGACAGGGGTAGAGACCCAGTACTTC	TRBV20-1	TRBJ2-5	TRBD1	many
CASSQGVRKGF	TGTGCCAGCAGCCAAGGCGTGCGTAAGGGTTTT	TRBV14	TRBJ1-1	NA	NA
CASSLAWQSRNTIYF	TGTGCCAGTAGCCTGGCGTGGCAGTCTCGAAACACCATATATTTT	TRBV19	TRBJ1-3	NA	NA
CASPPLPLSPSPSYEQYF	TGTGCCAGCCCACCACTCCCTTTATCCCCTTCGCCGTCCTACGAGCAGTACTTC	TRBV18	TRBJ2-7	NA	NA
CARSLVGNSPLHF	TGTGCCCGCAGCTTAGTCGGCAATTCACCCCTCCACTTT	TRBV7-2	TRBJ1-6	NA	NA
CASSSGLAGEKEYF	TGTGCCAGCAGCTCCGGACTAGCGGGAGAGAAGGAGTACTTC	TRBV7-9	TRBJ2-7	TRBD2	NA
CASSWDTEETQYF	TGTGCCAGCAGCTGGGACACCGAAGAGACCCAGTACTTC	TRBV7-9	TRBJ2-5	NA	many
CASRTGGRETQYF	TGTGCCAGCAGAACAGGGGGCAGGGAGACCCAGTACTTC	TRBV6-1	TRBJ2-5	TRBD1	few
CASSQDRGSGSEKLFF	TGTGCCAGCAGCCAAGATCGAGGGTCTGGCTCTGAAAAACTGTTTTTT	TRBV3-1	TRBJ1-4	NA	NA
CASSLRAAVAFF	TGTGCCAGCAGTTTAAGAGCGGCTGTAGCTTTCTTT	TRBV12-3/TRBV12-4	TRBJ1-1	NA	NA